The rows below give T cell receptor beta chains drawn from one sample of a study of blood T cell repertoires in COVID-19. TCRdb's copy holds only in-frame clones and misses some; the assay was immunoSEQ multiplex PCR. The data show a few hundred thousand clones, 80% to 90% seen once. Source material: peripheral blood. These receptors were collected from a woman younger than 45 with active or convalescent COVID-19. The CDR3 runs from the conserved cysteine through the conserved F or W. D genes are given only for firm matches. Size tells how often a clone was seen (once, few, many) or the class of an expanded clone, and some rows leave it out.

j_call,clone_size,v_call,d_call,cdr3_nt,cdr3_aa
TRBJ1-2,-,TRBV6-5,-,TGTGCCAGCAAGGGACTCTATGGCTACACCTTC,CASKGLYGYTF
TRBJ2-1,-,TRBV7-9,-,TGTGCCAGCAGCATCGGGACTCAGCTTAGCGATGAGCAGTTCTTC,CASSIGTQLSDEQFF
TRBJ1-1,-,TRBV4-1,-,TGCGCCAGCAGCCAAGGGACATGGAACACTGAAGCTTTCTTT,CASSQGTWNTEAFF
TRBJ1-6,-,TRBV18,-,TGTGCCAGCTCAATACTCCGGGAGGACAATTCACCCCTCCACTTT,CASSILREDNSPLHF
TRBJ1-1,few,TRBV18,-,TGTGCCAGCTCACCCTCCACCCTCGCAGGGAACTCTGAAGCTTTCTTT,CASSPSTLAGNSEAFF
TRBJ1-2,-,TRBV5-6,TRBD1,TGTGCCAGCACCCCAGGGGACAGCAACTATGGCTACACCTTC,CASTPGDSNYGYTF
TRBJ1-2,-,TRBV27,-,TGTGCCAGCAGCTTTATCCCCAACTATGGCTACACCTTC,CASSFIPNYGYTF
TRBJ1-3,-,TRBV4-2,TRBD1,TGTGCCAGCAGCCAAGATTTGACAGGGGCCTCTGGAAACACCATATATTTT,CASSQDLTGASGNTIYF
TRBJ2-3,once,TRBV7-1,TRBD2,TGTGCCAGCAGCTCATACACCTTACCACCGGGACTAGCGGGAGTTATTACTAGCACAGATACGCAGTATTTT,CASSSYTLPPGLAGVITSTDTQYF
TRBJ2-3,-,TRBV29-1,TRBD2,TGCAGCGTTGACGGGGGGGCAGATACGCAGTATTTT,CSVDGGADTQYF
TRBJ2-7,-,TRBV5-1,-,TGCGCCAGCAGCTCCCCCGAGGCGTACGAGCAGTACTTC,CASSSPEAYEQYF
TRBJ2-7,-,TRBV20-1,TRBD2,TGCAGTGCACCCGACGGGAGGGAGCAGTACTTC,CSAPDGREQYF
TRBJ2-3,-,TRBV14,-,TGTGCCAGCAGCCAACAACGGGCAGGGAACGCAGATACGCAGTATTTT,CASSQQRAGNADTQYF
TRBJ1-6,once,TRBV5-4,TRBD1,TGTGCCAGCAGCCCGACAGGGCCTAATTCACCCCTCCACTTT,CASSPTGPNSPLHF
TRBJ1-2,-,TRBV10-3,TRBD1,TGTGCCACCCACTCAGAACAGGGGGCGCGGTATGGCTACACCTTC,CATHSEQGARYGYTF
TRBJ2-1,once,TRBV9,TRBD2,TGTGCCAGCAGCTCCCGTAGCGGGGGGGCTCCCAATGAGCAGTTCTTC,CASSSRSGGAPNEQFF
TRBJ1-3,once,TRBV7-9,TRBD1,TGTGCCAGCAGCCCCAGGGGGTACACCATATATTTT,CASSPRGYTIYF
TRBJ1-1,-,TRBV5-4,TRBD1,TGTGCCAGCAGCCCGGACAGGGAGACTGAAGCTTTCTTT,CASSPDRETEAFF
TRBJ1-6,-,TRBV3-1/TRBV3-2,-,TGTGCCAGCAGCCAAGTTTTTAGTCTTCTCGATTCACCCCTCCACTTT,CASSQVFSLLDSPLHF
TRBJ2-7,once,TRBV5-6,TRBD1,TGTGCCAGCAGCTTCGGGACAGGGGCCCACGAGCAGTACTTC,CASSFGTGAHEQYF
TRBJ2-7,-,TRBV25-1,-,TGTGCCAGCAGTGAAACGACAGGTCCGGGGGGCGAGCAGTACTTC,CASSETTGPGGEQYF
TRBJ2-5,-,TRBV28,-,TGTGCCAGCGGAAAACGGGACTTCCAAGAGACCCAGTACTTC,CASGKRDFQETQYF
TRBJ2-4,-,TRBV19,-,TGTGCCAGTAGCAGGGAGGGGGACCACGGAGGCAAAAACATTCAGTACTTC,CASSREGDHGGKNIQYF
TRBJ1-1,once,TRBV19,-,TGTGCCAGTAGTAAGACACTGAACACTGAAGCTTTCTTT,CASSKTLNTEAFF
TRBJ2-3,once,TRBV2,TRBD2,TGTGCCAGCGCCGAGCGGGGGGGAGCGGATACGCAGTATTTT,CASAERGGADTQYF
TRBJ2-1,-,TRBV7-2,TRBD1,TGTGCCAGCAGCTTCGGGACAGGGTTCAATGAGCAGTTCTTC,CASSFGTGFNEQFF
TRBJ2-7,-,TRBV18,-,TGTGCCAGCTCACCAGAGGCAGGGGCCCGCTACGAGCAGTACTTC,CASSPEAGARYEQYF
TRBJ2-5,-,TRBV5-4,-,TGTGCCAGCAGCGGGCCCGAGGGCCTGGGGACCCAGTACTTC,CASSGPEGLGTQYF
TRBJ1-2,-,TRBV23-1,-,TGCGCCAGCAGTGAGGGTAATAACTATGGCTACACCTTC,CASSEGNNYGYTF
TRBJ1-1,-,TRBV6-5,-,TGTGCCAGCAGCCGCGGACAGATGAACACTGAAGCTTTCTTT,CASSRGQMNTEAFF
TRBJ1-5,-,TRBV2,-,TGTGCCAGCAGTGGATCCAGACCGGGGCCCCAGCATTTT,CASSGSRPGPQHF
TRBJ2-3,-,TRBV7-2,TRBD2,TGTGCCAGCAGCTCATCTAGGACTAGCGGGGGGTTTAGCACAGATACGCAGTATTTT,CASSSSRTSGGFSTDTQYF
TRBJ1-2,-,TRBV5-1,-,TGCGCCAGCAGCTGGGGCCGGGAGGGAGGTGGCTACACCTTC,CASSWGREGGGYTF
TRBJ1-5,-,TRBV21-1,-,TGTGCCAGCAGCAAGGGACAGGGGGCCAGTATTCAGCCCCAGCATTTT,CASSKGQGASIQPQHF
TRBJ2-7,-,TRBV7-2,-,TGTGCCAGCAGCTTAGGGAACCAGGTACAGGGGCAGTACTTC,CASSLGNQVQGQYF
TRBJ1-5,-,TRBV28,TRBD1,TGTGCCAGCAGCCCCCCGGGACAGGGGATCCCTCAGCCCCAGCATTTT,CASSPPGQGIPQPQHF
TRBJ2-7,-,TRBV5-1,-,TGCGCCAGCAGACCGACTAGGGGCGAGCAGTACTTC,CASRPTRGEQYF
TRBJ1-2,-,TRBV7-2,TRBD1,TGTGCCAGCAGCACCGGGACAGAAACGAATAACTATGGCTACACCTTC,CASSTGTETNNYGYTF
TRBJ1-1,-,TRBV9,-,TGTGCCAGCAGCGTAGACAGGGATACTGAAGCTTTCTTT,CASSVDRDTEAFF
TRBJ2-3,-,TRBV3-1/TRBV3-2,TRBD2,TGTGCCAGCCTGGGGGGGGTTGGCGATACGCAGTATTTT,CASLGGVGDTQYF
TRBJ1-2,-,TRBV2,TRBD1,TGTGCCAGTAGACAGGGGGCTGAGATGGGCTACACCTTC,CASRQGAEMGYTF
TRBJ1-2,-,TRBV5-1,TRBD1,TGCGCCAGCAGCTCGCGTGACAGGGGGTCGAACTATGGCTACACCTTC,CASSSRDRGSNYGYTF
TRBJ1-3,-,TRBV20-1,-,TGCAGTGCTAGTGAACACTCTGGAAACACCATATATTTT,CSASEHSGNTIYF
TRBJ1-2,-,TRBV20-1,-,TGCAGTGCTAGTCCACAGGGTCGGTTGCATGGCTACACCTTC,CSASPQGRLHGYTF
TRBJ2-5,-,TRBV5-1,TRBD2,TGCGCCAGCAGCGCGTCCGGACTAGCGGGGACCCAGTACTTC,CASSASGLAGTQYF
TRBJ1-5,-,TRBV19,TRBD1,TGTGCCAGTAGTAGGGCCCGGGACAGTTATAGCAATCAGCCCCAGCATTTT,CASSRARDSYSNQPQHF
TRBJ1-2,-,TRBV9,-,TGTGCCAGCAGCGTACAGGGAGGATATGGCTACACCTTC,CASSVQGGYGYTF
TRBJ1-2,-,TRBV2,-,TGTGCCAGCAGTGATGTAGCCTTCTATGGCTACACCTTC,CASSDVAFYGYTF
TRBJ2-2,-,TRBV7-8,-,TGTGCCAGCAGAACAGGGTTGGGCACCGGGGAGCTGTTTTTT,CASRTGLGTGELFF
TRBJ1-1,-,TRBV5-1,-,TGCGCCAGCAGCTGGACAGCGAACACTGAAGCTTTCTTT,CASSWTANTEAFF
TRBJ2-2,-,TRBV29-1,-,TGCAGCGGACTTACAGGGTGGAACACCGGGGAGCTGTTTTTT,CSGLTGWNTGELFF
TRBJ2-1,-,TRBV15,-,TGTGCCACCAGCAGCGGACTTACCAATGAGCAGTTCTTC,CATSSGLTNEQFF